These T cell receptor beta chains were read from a single sample in a study of OX40 agonist ivuxolimab in advanced cancers. Measured with immunoSEQ multiplex PCR; TCRdb has only the in-frame clones, and not every one. The repertoire has roughly 60,000 clones, 85% of them found once; the top ten carry 4%. This material consisted of CD4+ or CD8+ T cells sorted from blood, taken in a trial of the OX40 agonist ivuxolimab. All receptors derive from an adult with an advanced solid tumor such as melanoma, head and neck, liver or kidney cancer. The CDR3 runs from the conserved cysteine through the conserved F or W. Each record gives: CDR3 length, J gene, D gene, V gene, clone size, CDR3 protein, CDR3 DNA. The D gene is left open where the match is weak. Clone size, where shown, is once, few, many, or a class for clones that have expanded.

>13|TRBJ1-1|NA|TRBV14|NA
CASSQEHTTEAFF
TGTGCCAGCAGCCAAGAACACACCACTGAAGCTTTCTTT
>15|TRBJ1-3|NA|TRBV18|NA
CASSPDRSSGNTIYF
TGTGCCAGCTCACCAGACAGGAGCTCTGGAAACACCATATATTTT
>12|TRBJ2-2|NA|TRBV7-8|NA
CASSRRQGELFF
TGTGCCAGCAGCCGGAGGCAGGGGGAGCTGTTTTTT
>13|TRBJ2-7|NA|TRBV19|NA
CASSIDFGYEQYF
TGTGCCAGTAGTATAGATTTCGGCTACGAGCAGTACTTC
>16|TRBJ2-2|TRBD1|TRBV12-5|NA
CASGLDGRQGTGELFF
TGTGCTAGTGGTTTGGACGGTCGACAGGGAACCGGGGAGCTGTTTTTT
>11|TRBJ2-2|NA|TRBV7-9|NA
CASSYAGELFF
TGTGCCAGCAGCTATGCCGGGGAGCTGTTTTTT
>15|TRBJ1-6|NA|TRBV18|few
CASSPGGPKGSPLHF
TGTGCCAGCTCACCGGGGGGCCCCAAGGGTTCACCCCTCCACTTT
>14|TRBJ1-1|NA|TRBV18|NA
CASSQGLVSTEAFF
TGTGCCAGCTCACAGGGGTTGGTAAGCACTGAAGCTTTCTTT
>12|TRBJ2-1|NA|TRBV7-3|NA
CASGPGGVEQFF
TGTGCCAGCGGACCAGGTGGCGTTGAGCAGTTCTTC
>13|TRBJ2-7|TRBD1|TRBV14|NA
CASSYSGGLEQYF
TGTGCCAGCAGCTACTCAGGGGGCCTCGAGCAGTACTTC
>19|TRBJ2-1|TRBD1|TRBV5-1|NA
CASSSRRGPGTGGFGEQFF
TGCGCCAGCAGCTCCCGCCGGGGGCCGGGGACAGGGGGTTTTGGTGAGCAGTTCTTC
>17|TRBJ1-3|NA|TRBV6-1|NA
CASSQGGSGALGNTIYF
TGTGCCAGCAGTCAAGGGGGATCAGGGGCGCTCGGAAACACCATATATTTT
>12|TRBJ1-3|NA|TRBV4-1|NA
CASSRDWGSKYF
TGCGCCAGCAGCCGAGATTGGGGGTCCAAATATTTT
>15|TRBJ1-2|TRBD1|TRBV4-1|NA
CASSPRTGGNYGYTF
TGCGCCAGCAGCCCAAGGACAGGGGGCAACTATGGCTACACCTTC
>16|TRBJ1-4|TRBD1|TRBV19|NA
CASSIPSGTGYEKLFF
TGTGCCAGTAGTATCCCTTCCGGGACAGGGTATGAAAAACTGTTTTTT
>15|TRBJ1-1|NA|TRBV7-9|NA
CASSLGSRLDTEAFF
TGTGCCAGCAGCTTAGGCTCGAGGCTGGACACTGAAGCCTTCTTT
>14|TRBJ1-3|NA|TRBV5-4|once
CASSLGPGENTIYF
TGTGCCAGCAGCTTGGGGCCAGGGGAGAACACCATATATTTT
>12|TRBJ2-3|NA|TRBV6-1|NA
CASSRDRDTQYF
TGTGCCAGCAGCCGAGACCGAGATACGCAGTATTTT
>15|TRBJ1-5|TRBD1|TRBV27|NA
CASSLSRGLNQPQHF
TGTGCCAGCAGTTTATCGAGGGGGCTCAATCAGCCCCAGCATTTT
>15|TRBJ2-7|NA|TRBV5-1|NA
CASSLGPTGSYEQYF
TGCGCCAGCAGCTTGGGACCCACAGGGTCCTACGAGCAGTACTTC
>13|TRBJ1-2|TRBD1|TRBV30|few
CAWIRSPGGGYTF
TGTGCCTGGATCAGATCCCCAGGGGGAGGCTACACCTTC
>14|TRBJ2-3|TRBD1|TRBV7-2|once
CASSADRSPDTQYF
TGTGCCAGCAGCGCGGACAGGTCCCCAGATACGCAGTATTTT
>15|TRBJ2-7|NA|TRBV5-4|NA
CASSFAPGTPYEQYF
TGTGCCAGCAGCTTCGCCCCGGGGACACCCTACGAGCAGTACTTC
>14|TRBJ2-2|NA|TRBV7-6|NA
CASGRKTNTGELFF
TGTGCCAGCGGCCGGAAGACGAACACCGGGGAGCTGTTTTTT
>13|TRBJ1-5|NA|TRBV6-1|NA
CASSAGGGQPQHF
TGTGCCAGCAGTGCTGGGGGCGGTCAGCCCCAGCATTTT
>15|TRBJ2-5|TRBD2|TRBV2|few
CASSDGAGGQETQYF
TGTGCCAGCAGTGATGGCGCGGGGGGACAAGAGACCCAGTACTTC
>13|TRBJ2-7|NA|TRBV5-6|NA
CASSTGLTYEQYF
TGTGCCAGCAGCACGGGACTGACCTACGAGCAGTACTTC
>16|TRBJ2-2|NA|TRBV6-5|NA
CASSSTGLEGTGELFF
TGTGCCAGCAGTTCCACGGGACTCGAGGGCACCGGGGAGCTGTTTTTT
>15|TRBJ2-1|NA|TRBV27|NA
CASSLRLYGGNEQFF
TGTGCCAGCAGTTTAAGGCTATATGGTGGGAATGAGCAGTTCTTC
>15|TRBJ2-7|TRBD2|TRBV5-4|NA
CASSLKLADSYEQYF
TGTGCCAGCAGCTTGAAGCTAGCGGACTCCTACGAGCAGTACTTC
>15|TRBJ2-7|NA|TRBV9|NA
CASSVAGTGPYEQYF
TGTGCCAGCAGCGTAGCCGGGACTGGTCCCTACGAGCAGTACTTC
>14|TRBJ2-7|NA|TRBV28|NA
CASRVPQAPYEQYF
TGTGCCAGCAGGGTGCCCCAGGCCCCCTACGAGCAGTACTTC
>14|TRBJ2-5|NA|TRBV9|NA
CASSVSPAQETQYF
TGTGCCAGCAGCGTAAGCCCAGCCCAAGAGACCCAGTACTTC
>14|TRBJ1-4|TRBD1|TRBV5-1|NA
CASSFRDRHEKLFF
TGCGCCAGCAGCTTCCGGGACAGGCATGAAAAACTGTTTTTT
>14|TRBJ2-7|NA|TRBV18|NA
CASSPFQGAYEQYF
TGTGCCAGCTCACCGTTCCAAGGGGCCTACGAGCAGTACTTC